This is a list of T cell receptor beta chains from one sample in a study of T cell responses to AZD1222 COVID-19 vaccine. Using immunoSEQ multiplex PCR, the repertoire was profiled, and TCRdb retains in-frame clones only, with some absent. The sample records roughly 110,000 clones, about 80% being singletons. The source material was peripheral blood, sampled on day 0 of AZD1222 vaccination. Receptors originate from an adult in good health. CDR3s include the opening cysteine and the closing phenylalanine or tryptophan. The D gene is left open where the match is weak. Expanded clones get a size class; other rows say once, few or many, or leave the size out.

>once|NA|TRBV12-3/TRBV12-4|TRBJ1-5
CASSLAGHQPQHF
TGTGCCAGCAGTTTAGCAGGGCATCAGCCCCAGCATTTT
>NA|TRBD1|TRBV3-1/TRBV3-2|TRBJ2-1
CASSPRDREYNEQFF
TGTGCCAGCAGCCCCCGGGACAGAGAGTACAATGAGCAGTTCTTC
>NA|NA|TRBV6-5|TRBJ1-3
CASSFDSSGNTIYF
TGTGCCAGCAGTTTCGACAGCTCTGGAAACACCATATATTTT
>NA|NA|TRBV12-3/TRBV12-4|TRBJ2-7
CASRTAIHEQYF
TGTGCCAGCAGGACCGCTATCCATGAGCAGTACTTC
>NA|TRBD2|TRBV7-2|TRBJ2-1
CASSLTSGKYNEQFF
TGTGCCAGCAGCCTAACTAGCGGGAAATACAATGAGCAGTTCTTC
>NA|TRBD1|TRBV9|TRBJ2-7
CASGGQGVNEQYF
TGTGCCAGCGGAGGACAGGGGGTCAACGAGCAGTACTTC
>NA|NA|TRBV5-1|TRBJ2-1
CASSLAEESYNEQFF
TGCGCCAGCAGCTTGGCCGAGGAGTCTTACAATGAGCAGTTCTTC
>NA|NA|TRBV7-6|TRBJ2-2
CASSLGGNKNTGELFF
TGTGCCAGCAGCTTAGGAGGGAATAAGAACACCGGGGAGCTGTTTTTT
>NA|NA|TRBV5-8|TRBJ1-4
CASASVPANEKLFF
TGTGCCAGCGCCTCCGTCCCGGCTAATGAAAAACTGTTTTTT
>NA|NA|TRBV7-8|TRBJ1-4
CASSFAGREKLFF
TGTGCCAGCAGCTTCGCGGGGCGGGAAAAACTGTTTTTT
>NA|NA|TRBV7-9|TRBJ1-2
CASSYTENYGYTF
TGTGCCAGCAGCTACACAGAAAACTATGGCTACACCTTC
>NA|NA|TRBV27|TRBJ1-4
CASSPRQRLEKLFF
TGTGCCAGCAGTCCTCGACAAAGATTAGAAAAACTGTTTTTT
>NA|NA|TRBV6-5|TRBJ2-5
CATTGRGGGRETQYF
TGTGCCACCACGGGCAGGGGCGGCGGTAGGGAGACCCAGTACTTC
>NA|NA|TRBV19|TRBJ2-7
CASSIDRDAYEQYF
TGTGCCAGTAGTATAGATAGGGACGCCTACGAGCAGTACTTC
>NA|TRBD1|TRBV4-1|TRBJ2-6
CASSLRYRGEGANVLTF
TGCGCCAGCAGCTTGCGATACAGGGGCGAGGGGGCCAACGTCCTGACTTTC
>few|NA|TRBV6-1|TRBJ1-2
CASSEGIGWGDGYTF
TGTGCCAGCAGTGAAGGGATAGGGTGGGGAGATGGCTACACCTTC
>NA|NA|TRBV5-1|TRBJ2-7
CASSLDQGGPYEQYF
TGCGCCAGCAGCTTGGACCAGGGGGGGCCCTACGAGCAGTACTTC
>once|NA|TRBV28|TRBJ2-7
CASSLGDWTGGRF
TGTGCCAGCAGTTTGGGGGACTGGACTGGGGGTCGATTC
>once|NA|TRBV6-5|TRBJ2-7
CAPKEPAEEQYF
TGTGCCCCTAAAGAGCCTGCGGAGGAGCAGTACTTC
>NA|TRBD1|TRBV6-5|TRBJ2-2
CASSLRTGSGELFF
TGTGCCAGCAGTCTTCGGACAGGGTCCGGGGAGCTGTTTTTT
>NA|NA|TRBV30|TRBJ1-5
CAWSIRQNQPQHF
TGTGCCTGGAGTATTCGGCAGAATCAGCCCCAGCATTTT
>NA|NA|TRBV3-1/TRBV3-2|TRBJ1-6
CASSPRQLSPLHF
TGTGCCAGCAGCCCGAGACAACTCTCACCCCTCCACTTT
>NA|NA|TRBV7-2|TRBJ1-3
CASSTTGNTIYF
TGTGCCAGCAGCACAACTGGAAACACCATATATTTT
>NA|NA|TRBV6-5|TRBJ1-3
CASSYPTGSDTIYF
TGTGCCAGCAGTTACCCTACAGGGTCGGACACCATATATTTT
>NA|NA|TRBV6-1|TRBJ1-2
CASSEIRIGGYTF
TGTGCCAGCAGTGAAATCAGGATAGGTGGCTACACCTTC
>NA|NA|TRBV11-3|TRBJ2-2
CASSLAAGDTGELFF
TGTGCCAGCAGCTTAGCCGCAGGGGACACCGGGGAGCTGTTTTTT
>NA|NA|TRBV5-1|TRBJ2-3
CASSSGLGRTDTQYF
TGCGCCAGCAGCTCGGGTCTCGGTCGCACAGATACGCAGTATTTT
>once|TRBD1|TRBV28|TRBJ1-5
CASRGGSTGWGKPQHF
TGTGCCAGCCGCGGGGGCTCGACAGGGTGGGGAAAGCCCCAGCATTTT
>NA|TRBD1|TRBV29-1|TRBJ1-2
CSVTGQEDYGYTF
TGCAGCGTTACCGGACAGGAGGACTATGGCTACACCTTC
>NA|TRBD1|TRBV11-3|TRBJ2-4
CASSLAQGGSAVSNIQYF
TGTGCCAGCAGCTTAGCACAGGGGGGCAGCGCGGTTTCCAACATTCAGTACTTC
>medium-sized|NA|TRBV4-3|TRBJ2-2
CASSQESGATGELFF
TGCGCCAGCAGCCAAGAGTCAGGGGCGACCGGGGAGCTGTTTTTT
>NA|NA|TRBV5-1|TRBJ1-5
CASSPQTGMDQPQHF
TGCGCCAGCAGCCCCCAAACAGGGATGGATCAGCCCCAGCATTTT
>NA|TRBD1|TRBV28|TRBJ2-7
CASSRDRVGEQYF
TGTGCCAGCAGCCGGGACAGGGTGGGGGAGCAGTACTTC
>few|NA|TRBV6-1|TRBJ2-5
CASSEASAFWEETQYF
TGTGCCAGCAGTGAAGCCTCGGCCTTCTGGGAAGAGACCCAGTACTTC
>few|TRBD1|TRBV7-2|TRBJ1-5
CASSFVQGNQPQHF
TGTGCCAGCAGCTTCGTACAGGGGAATCAGCCCCAGCATTTT
>NA|NA|TRBV28|TRBJ2-7
CASSLREHSYEQYF
TGTGCCAGCAGTTTGCGGGAACACTCCTACGAGCAGTACTTC
>once|NA|TRBV7-9|TRBJ1-2
CASSTESYYGYTF
TGTGCCAGTTCGACAGAATCATACTATGGCTACACCTTC
>once|TRBD2|TRBV29-1|TRBJ2-3
CSVANGPGTSGTSIDTDTQYF
TGCAGCGTCGCTAATGGCCCCGGGACTAGCGGGACCTCTATTGACACAGATACGCAGTATTTT
>NA|NA|TRBV5-1|TRBJ1-2
CASSLARVGYTF
TGCGCCAGCAGCTTGGCCAGGGTTGGCTACACCTTC
>NA|TRBD2|TRBV19|TRBJ2-1
CASSPIGGEGYNEQFF
TGTGCCAGTAGTCCTATCGGGGGGGAGGGCTACAATGAGCAGTTCTTC
>NA|NA|TRBV19|TRBJ2-5
CASSGTGTFEETQYF
TGTGCCAGTAGTGGAACCGGGACATTCGAAGAGACCCAGTACTTC
>NA|NA|TRBV29-1|TRBJ1-2
CSVEDGRAARNNYGYTF
TGCAGCGTTGAAGATGGTAGGGCCGCTCGAAATAACTATGGCTACACCTTC
>NA|TRBD2|TRBV3-1/TRBV3-2|TRBJ2-7
CASSQDNSAGLAYEQYF
TGTGCCAGCAGCCAAGATAATTCGGCAGGACTAGCCTACGAGCAGTACTTC
>NA|NA|TRBV7-2|TRBJ2-1
CASSLGSGTTEGQFF
TGTGCCAGCAGCTTAGGGTCTGGGACCACCGAAGGGCAGTTCTTC
>NA|TRBD2|TRBV3-1/TRBV3-2|TRBJ2-5
CASSQSGEETQYF
TGTGCCAGCAGCCAGAGCGGGGAAGAGACCCAGTACTTC
>NA|NA|TRBV24-1|TRBJ2-2
CATWAGMGVGELFF
TGTGCCACCTGGGCAGGGATGGGCGTCGGGGAGCTGTTTTTT
>NA|NA|TRBV4-1|TRBJ1-2
CASSQVGTGRGYTF
TGCGCCAGCAGCCAAGTGGGTACAGGACGTGGCTACACCTTC
>NA|TRBD1|TRBV7-9|TRBJ2-7
CASSLRTGALSEQYF
TGTGCCAGCAGCTTAAGGACAGGGGCCCTAAGCGAGCAGTACTTC
>few|TRBD2|TRBV5-1|TRBJ2-1
CASSLVQGTRNEQFF
TGCGCCAGCAGCTTGGTCCAAGGGACTAGGAATGAGCAGTTCTTC
>NA|NA|TRBV14|TRBJ2-7
CASSPQDAGVYEQYF
TGTGCCAGCAGCCCCCAAGATGCGGGCGTATACGAGCAGTACTTC
>NA|NA|TRBV5-1|TRBJ2-1
CASSLGTTRHNEQFF
TGCGCCAGCAGCCTAGGAACAACTCGCCACAATGAGCAGTTCTTC
>NA|NA|TRBV3-1/TRBV3-2|TRBJ1-4
CASSQDLRGQNEKLFF
TGTGCCAGCAGCCAAGATCTTAGGGGCCAGAATGAAAAACTGTTTTTT
>NA|TRBD1|TRBV4-3|TRBJ2-2
CASSQRQGAQWELFF
TGCGCCAGCAGCCAGAGACAGGGGGCTCAGTGGGAGCTGTTTTTT